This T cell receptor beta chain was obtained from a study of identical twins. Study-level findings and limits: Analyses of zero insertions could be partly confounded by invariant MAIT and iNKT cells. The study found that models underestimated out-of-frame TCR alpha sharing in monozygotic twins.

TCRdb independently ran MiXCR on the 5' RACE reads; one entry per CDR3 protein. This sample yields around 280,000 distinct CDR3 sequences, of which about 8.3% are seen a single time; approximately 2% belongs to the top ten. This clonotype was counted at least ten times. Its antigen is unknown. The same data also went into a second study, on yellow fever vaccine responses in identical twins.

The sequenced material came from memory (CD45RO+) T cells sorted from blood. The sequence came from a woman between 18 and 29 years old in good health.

The CDR3 loop is CASSPAGQGSNEQFF. In DNA, the CDR3 is TGTGCCAGCTCACCAGCCGGACAGGGTAGCAATGAGCAGTTCTTC. V usage is TRBV18 and J usage is TRBJ2-1, with 8 bases lining up with TRBD1. The germline gives CDR1 KGHSH, CDR2 LQKENI. The length of the CDR3 is 15 residues. V was pared by 2 bases and J by 6 bases, with 6 bases of the junction left unmatched.